One and the same sample provided the 29 T cell receptor beta chains below, sequenced in a study of T cells in Graves' hyperthyroidism and ophthalmopathy (dated by TCRdb to the late 2010s). Library generation was performed with multiplex PCR. Sequencing was carried out with an Illumina HiSeq 2000. The TCR beta CDR3 regions were amplified from RNA transcripts. The TCR CDR3 was subjected to a first round of RT-PCR using the HTBI primer set and the Qiagen OneStep RT-PCR kit. The public reads were reanalyzed by TCRdb: fastp trimming at Q25, MiXCR alignment, in-frame beta chains only. Under each unique CDR3 protein, matching rows form one entry showing the most common genes and DNA. The sample data list hundreds of thousands of distinct CDR3 sequences, and 16% of these were observed just once. Under 20% of the sample lies in the top ten. The sample was blood. The receptors shown here come from a woman between 18 and 29 years old with Graves' hyperthyroidism.

This clonotype appeared many times. This rearrangement joins TRBV5-5 to TRBJ1-4; TRBD1 agrees at 12 bases. The V gene's germline CDR1 is SGHKS and CDR2 YYEKEE (reference sequence). The length of the CDR3 is 16 residues. V lost 9 bases and J lost 6; bases outside the gene matches: 12. The CDR3 region has the DNA TGTGCCACAACCCCGGGACAGGGGGCGTGGGATGAAAAACTGTTTTTT. Its translation: CATTPGQGAWDEKLFF.

At least ten counts were recorded for this clonotype. The chain recombines TRBV10-3 with TRBJ2-7; TRBD1 matches at 11 bases. Trimming took 6 bases from V and 5 from J; bases not matched to a gene: 6. The V gene's germline CDR1 is ENHRY and CDR2 SYGVKD. This CDR3 spans 14 amino acids. CDR3 protein: CAISLGQGADEQYF. CDR3 in DNA: TGTGCCATCAGCTTAGGACAGGGGGCCGACGAGCAGTACTTC.

The table lists this clonotype with many counts. The chain combines TRBV24-1 with TRBJ1-5; 10 bases align to TRBD1. CDR3 size: 18 residues. Germline CDR1 and CDR2: KGHDR and SFDVKD. V trimming: 10 bases; J trimming: 0 bases; junction bases outside the gene matches: 14. The CDR3 nucleotides read TGTGCCACGGACCCGGGACAGGGGCCTGCCGATAGCAATCAGCCCCAGCATTTT. Its translation: CATDPGQGPADSNQPQHF.

This clonotype has a handful of counts. V usage is TRBV20-1 and J usage is TRBJ2-1; D is unclear. The CDR3 spans 13 residues. Germline-derived CDR1 and CDR2 are DFQATT and SNEGSKA (reference sequence). The V end lost 4 bases, the J end lost 5 bases, and 12 bases lay between the germline ends. Here the CDR3 DNA reads TGCAGTGCTACCGGGCCAAATCACAATGAGCAGTTCTTC. Translation: CSATGPNHNEQFF.

There are many counts of this clonotype. The V call is TRBV20-1, the J call TRBJ2-1; no clear D gene. The CDR3 totals 12 residues. Germline lookup yields CDR1 DFQATT and CDR2 SNEGSKA (reference sequence). V shed 6 bases and J shed 3 bases, with 9 bases lying between them. CDR3 protein: CSASRSYNEQFF. The CDR3 DNA reads as TGCAGTGCATCTAGGAGCTACAATGAGCAGTTCTTC.

There are many counts of this clonotype. A junction end diverges from the germline sequence, so it may reflect a read error. The chain joins TRBV2 to TRBJ2-3; perhaps TRBD1 as D (5 bases). Germline CDR1 SNHLY, CDR2 FYNNEI. This CDR3 spans 12 amino acids. In nucleotides, the CDR3 is TGTGCCTGCAGCATAGGGGAAGATACGCAGTATTTT. It yields the protein CACSIGEDTQYF.

This clonotype occurred a few times. This chain links TRBV7-2 with TRBJ1-2; D remains unclear. The CDR3 contains 15 residues. Per germline, CDR1 SGHTA and CDR2 FQGNSA. V gave up 1 base and J gave up 0 bases, with 9 bases separating them. CDR3: CASSLVPRTNYGYTF. CDR3 DNA sequence: TGTGCCAGCAGCTTAGTTCCCAGGACTAACTATGGCTACACCTTC.

This clonotype was detected ten times or more. This chain joins TRBV28 and TRBJ2-7, with 11 bases identical to TRBD1. Germline V CDR1 and CDR2: MDHEN, SYDVKM. The V segment lost 6 bases and the J segment 3 bases; nucleotides outside the gene matches: 10. This CDR3 is built from 16 residues. The CDR3 is CASSPPGQGAFYEQYF. Written as DNA, the CDR3 is TGTGCCAGCAGCCCTCCTGGACAGGGGGCGTTCTACGAGCAGTACTTC.

This clonotype was picked up many times. The chain employs TRBV11-3 and TRBJ2-3, with D perhaps matching TRBD1 or TRBD2 (6 bases each). The germline V gene has CDR1 SGHNT and CDR2 YENEEA. This CDR3 region has 14 residues. The germline V and J ends were trimmed by 5 bases and 4 bases, with 13 bases remaining between them. The CDR3 region has the DNA TGTGCCAGCAGCCCCCGGGGGCGGGCAGATACGCAGTATTTT. Protein: CASSPRGRADTQYF.

The J gene is TRBJ1-1, the V gene TRBV25-1; weak D call: TRBD1 (5 bases). V lost 4 bases and J 2 bases, leaving 14 bases between the germline ends. The CDR3 has 15 residues. Germline V gene sequence: CDR1 MGHDK, CDR2 SYGVNS. CDR3 in DNA: TGTGCCAGCAGTGTAGGGGCGCTGATAAACACTGAAGCTTTCTTT. As protein: CASSVGALINTEAFF.

This clonotype was detected ten times or more. The chain is built from TRBV11-2 and TRBJ2-1; D is unclear. Trimming took 1 base from V and 1 from J, leaving 8 bases between them. Germline CDR1 is SGHAT and CDR2 is FQNNGV. CDR3 length: 15 residues. CDR3 sequence reads: CASSLVAVSYNEQFF. The CDR3 bases are TGTGCCAGCAGCTTAGTGGCGGTATCCTACAATGAGCAGTTCTTC.

This clonotype appeared a few times. The chain has TRBV20-1 and TRBJ1-5, with a possible D match to TRBD1 (5 bases). The CDR3 has 15 residues. Germline V gene data show CDR1 as DFQATT and CDR2 as SNEGSKA (reference sequence). The V and J ends lost 2 bases and 6 bases respectively, with 17 bases between them. DNA of the CDR3: TGCAGTGCTAGAAGGGCCGACTCCGGGGGTCAGCCCCAGCATTTT. Its translation is CSARRADSGGQPQHF.

V and J are TRBV7-9 and TRBJ2-5, with D perhaps being TRBD1 or TRBD2 (5 bases each). The CDR3 runs 14 residues. The germline CDR1 and CDR2 sequences are SEHNR and FQNEAQ (reference sequence). V lost 3 bases and J 4 bases, leaving 12 bases between the germline ends. The CDR3 sequence: CASSFYGTAETQYF. The DNA for the CDR3 is TGTGCCAGCAGCTTTTACGGGACCGCAGAGACCCAGTACTTC.

The chain carries TRBV24-1 and TRBJ2-7, with a weak D call TRBD2 (5 bases). The CDR3 extends over 14 amino acids. V dropped 2 bases and J dropped 2 bases, with 9 bases sitting between them. Per the germline V gene, CDR1 is KGHDR and CDR2 is SFDVKD. This chain's CDR3 is CATSDSGGPYEQYF. CDR3 bases: TGTGCCACCAGTGATTCCGGAGGTCCCTACGAGCAGTACTTC.

This clonotype was detected a few times. The V gene is TRBV3-1, the J gene TRBJ1-5, with D uncertain. The V and J ends lost 1 base and 3 bases respectively, with 7 bases between them. Germline V gene lookup returns CDR1 LGHDT and CDR2 YNNKEL (reference sequence). The CDR3 runs 14 residues. The CDR3 is CASSQVHSNQPQHF. Written as DNA, the CDR3 is TGTGCCAGCAGCCAAGTGCACTCCAATCAGCCCCAGCATTTT.

The table lists this clonotype with many counts. J is TRBJ2-5 and V is TRBV6-1, with D perhaps being TRBD1 or TRBD2 (6 bases each). The CDR3 extends over 15 amino acids. Trimming removed 4 bases from V and 2 bases from J, with 14 bases in between. The germline gives CDR1 MNHNS, CDR2 SASEGT. CDR3 in DNA: TGTGCCAGCAGTGGTTTAGGGGGGCTGCAAGAGACCCAGTACTTC. As protein: CASSGLGGLQETQYF.

This clonotype was seen repeatedly, ten times or more. The genes are TRBV5-5 and TRBJ2-3; 10 bases are a match to TRBD2. CDR1 SGHKS and CDR2 YYEKEE come from the germline V gene (reference sequence). Unmatched junction bases numbered 13, after V lost 0 bases and J lost 3 bases. This CDR3 is 19 amino acids long. CDR3: CASSLGVLASGSGTDTQYF. The CDR3 DNA is TGTGCCAGCAGCTTGGGCGTCCTGGCTAGCGGGAGCGGTACAGATACGCAGTATTTT. Looking up the rest from reference TRBV5-5 and TRBJ2-3 gives the full variable domain: DAGVTQSPTHLIKTRGQQVTLRCSPISGHKSVSWYQQVLGQGPQFIFQYYEKEERGRGNFPDRFSARQFPNYSSELNVNALLLGDSALYLCASSLGVLASGSGTDTQYFGPGTRLTVL.

The gene calls are TRBV5-5 and TRBJ2-7; D remains unclear. The CDR3 length is 15 residues. CDR1 and CDR2 (germline): SGHKS, YYEKEE (reference sequence). The V gene lost 3 bases and the J gene lost 2 bases, with 15 bases spanning the gap. The CDR3 region is CASSSRSSLPYEQYF. The CDR3 region has the DNA TGTGCCAGCAGCTCCCGGTCCTCCCTACCCTACGAGCAGTACTTC. The full variable domain, rest sourced from reference TRBV5-5 and TRBJ2-7, is DAGVTQSPTHLIKTRGQQVTLRCSPISGHKSVSWYQQVLGQGPQFIFQYYEKEERGRGNFPDRFSARQFPNYSSELNVNALLLGDSALYLCASSSRSSLPYEQYFGPGTRLTVT.

Only a few counts were recorded for this clonotype. This chain uses TRBV27 with TRBJ2-7; TRBD1 agrees at 9 bases. CDR1 is MNHEY, CDR2 SMNVEV, per germline (reference sequence). V dropped 10 bases and J dropped 4; count of bases not matched to a gene: 5. CDR3 size: 12 residues. DNA for the CDR3: TGTGCCACCGGGACAGGGCTGTACGAGCAGTACTTC. Amino acids: CATGTGLYEQYF.

This clonotype was seen a few times. V and J are TRBV2 and TRBJ1-3; no clear D gene. The CDR3 length is 16 residues. V lost 2 bases and J lost 3, with 14 bases in between. Per the germline V gene, CDR1 is SNHLY and CDR2 is FYNNEI. CDR3 DNA sequence: TGTGCCAGCAGTGAATCTAGGGTTAAGTATGGAAACACCATATATTTT. It is translated as CASSESRVKYGNTIYF.

Comment on this clonotype: This may come from a read error, since a much larger clone is one base off. The V and J genes are TRBV28 and TRBJ2-6; TRBD2 is a possible D gene (5 bases). V was clipped by 5 bases and J by 0 bases, with 14 bases between them. The CDR3 is 17 residues long. Per germline, CDR1 MDHEN and CDR2 SYDVKM. The CDR3 DNA follows: TGTGCCAGCAGTCTGGACTGGGTTATCTCTGGGGCCAACGTCCTGACTTTC. Translating gives CASSLDWVISGANVLTF.

This clonotype showed up just a few times. V and J are TRBV29-1 and TRBJ1-4, with D unresolved. The CDR3 contains 11 residues. Germline V lookup: CDR1 SQVTM, CDR2 ANQGSEA. Trimming stripped 3 bases from V and 7 bases from J, with 6 bases between. Written as DNA, the CDR3 is TGCAGCGTTGATCCGGGTGAAAAACTGTTTTTT. It specifies CSVDPGEKLFF.

This clonotype occurred many times. V usage is TRBV15 and J usage is TRBJ2-1; no clear D gene. Trimming cost V 5 bases and J 6 bases, with 14 bases left between them. Germline CDR1 reads LNHNV; CDR2 reads YYDKDF (reference sequence). The CDR3 consists of 14 residues. The CDR3 loop reads CATSGFSLGNEQFF. The DNA of the CDR3 is TGTGCCACCAGCGGCTTCTCTTTAGGCAATGAGCAGTTCTTC.

This clonotype was seen repeatedly, ten times or more. This chain uses TRBV7-9 with TRBJ1-1, with D unclear. Germline CDR1 SEHNR, CDR2 FQNEAQ (reference sequence). The CDR3 totals 17 residues. The V gene lost 0 bases and the J gene lost 0 bases, with 14 bases spanning the gap. The chain's CDR3 is CASSLASHSFMNTEAFF. The CDR3 DNA reads TGTGCCAGCAGCTTAGCGTCCCACAGCTTCATGAACACTGAAGCTTTCTTT.

The table lists this clonotype with many counts. The chain carries TRBV29-1 and TRBJ2-6; 7 positions agree with TRBD1. This CDR3 spans 14 amino acids. V dropped 6 bases and J dropped 2; count of bases not matched to a gene: 4. Germline V gives CDR1 SQVTM, CDR2 ANQGSEA. For the CDR3, the DNA is TGCAGCGTATTCGACAGGGCTGGGGCCAACGTCCTGACTTTC. Translating it yields CSVFDRAGANVLTF.

J is TRBJ2-2 and V is TRBV5-1, with TRBD2 as a possible D gene (5 bases). The CDR3 is 17 amino acids. V dropped 0 bases and J dropped 6 bases, with 18 bases sitting between them. Germline V CDR1 and CDR2: SGHRS, YFSETQ. This CDR3 is CASSLDDITRRSGELFF. CDR3 nucleotide sequence: TGCGCCAGCAGCTTGGACGATATCACTAGGAGGTCCGGGGAGCTGTTTTTT.

This clonotype was observed many times. DNA for the CDR3: TGTGCCAGCACGGGGAACACGGGAGAGCAGTTCTTC. As protein: CASTGNTGEQFF. The chain joins TRBV3-1 to TRBJ2-1; the D gene is possibly TRBD2 (5 bases). The CDR3 is 12 residues long. CDR1 and CDR2 from the germline V gene are LGHDT and YNNKEL (reference sequence). Trimming took off 7 bases at V and 10 bases at J, with 14 bases between the two ends.

This clonotype was observed many times. V and J are TRBV2 and TRBJ2-5, with TRBD1 matching over 10 bases. The CDR3 consists of 14 residues. CDR1 SNHLY and CDR2 FYNNEI come from the germline V gene. The junction had 4 bases not matched to a gene; V was cut back by 6 bases and J by 3 bases. The CDR3 nucleotides are TGTGCCAGCAGGACCGGGACAGGGGAAGAGACCCAGTACTTC. This gives the protein CASRTGTGEETQYF.

The chain recombines TRBV6-2 or TRBV6-3 with TRBJ1-1; the D gene is possibly TRBD1 (6 bases). The CDR3 has 12 residues. Germline CDR1 reads MNHEY; CDR2 reads SVGEGT. The V end lost 5 bases, the J end lost 14 bases, and 18 bases lay between the germline ends. The CDR3 DNA sequence: TGTGCCAGCAGTAGACAGGCCGAGGGCGGGTTCTTT. Protein sequence: CASSRQAEGGFF.